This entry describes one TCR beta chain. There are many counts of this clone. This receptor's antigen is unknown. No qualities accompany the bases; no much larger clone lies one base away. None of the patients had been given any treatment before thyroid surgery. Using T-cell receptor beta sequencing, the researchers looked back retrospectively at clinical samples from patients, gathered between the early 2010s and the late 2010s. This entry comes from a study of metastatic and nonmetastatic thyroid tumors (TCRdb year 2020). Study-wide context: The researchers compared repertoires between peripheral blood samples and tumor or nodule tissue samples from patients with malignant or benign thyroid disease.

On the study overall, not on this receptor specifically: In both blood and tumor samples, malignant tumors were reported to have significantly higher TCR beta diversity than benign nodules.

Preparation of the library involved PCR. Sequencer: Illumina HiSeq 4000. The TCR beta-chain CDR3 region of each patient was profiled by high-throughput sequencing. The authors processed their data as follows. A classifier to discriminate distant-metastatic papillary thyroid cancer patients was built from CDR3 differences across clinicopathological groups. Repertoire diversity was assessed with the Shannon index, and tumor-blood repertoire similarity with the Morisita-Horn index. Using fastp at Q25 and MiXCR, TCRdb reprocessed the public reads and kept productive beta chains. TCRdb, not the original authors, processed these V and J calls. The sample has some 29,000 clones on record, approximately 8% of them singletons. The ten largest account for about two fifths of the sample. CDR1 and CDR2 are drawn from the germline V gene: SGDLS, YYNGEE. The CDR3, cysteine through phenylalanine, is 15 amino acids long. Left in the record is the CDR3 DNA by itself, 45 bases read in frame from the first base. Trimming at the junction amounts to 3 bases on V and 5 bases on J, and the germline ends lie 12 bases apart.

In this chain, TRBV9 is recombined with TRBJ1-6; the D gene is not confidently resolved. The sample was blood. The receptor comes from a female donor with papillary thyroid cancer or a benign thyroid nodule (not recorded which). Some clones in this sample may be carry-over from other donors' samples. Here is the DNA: TGTGCCAGCAGCGAGGCAGCCTTAAATAATTCACCCCTCCACTTT. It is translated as CASSEAALNNSPLHF. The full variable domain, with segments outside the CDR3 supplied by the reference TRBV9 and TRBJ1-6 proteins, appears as DSGVTQTPKHLITATGQRVTLRCSPRSGDLSVYWYQQSLDQGLQFLIQYYNGEERAKGNILERFSAQQFPDLHSELNLSSLELGDSALYFCASSEAALNNSPLHFGNGTRLTVT.